Listed here is a single T cell receptor (beta chain). Its antigen is currently unknown. This entry comes from a study of shared clonotypes between healthy human individuals. Assay used: immunoSEQ multiplex PCR; TCRdb lists only in-frame clones, some missing. Of under 600,000 clones in the sample, roughly 98% were seen once. Notes on the study in general: Naive CD4 clonotype sharing across four donors was approximately 5%. Larger estimated richness was generally seen in naive subsets than in memory subsets. Sequencing depth was expected to influence donor clonotype sharing.

Naive CD8 cells, CD45RO-negative and positively selected for CCR7, excluded terminally differentiated effector memory CD45RA+ cells. The sample taken for sequencing was naive CD8+ T cells sorted from blood. The sequence came from a man in his thirties or forties in good health.

DNA for the CDR3: TGTGCCAGCAGCTGGCTGGGAGCGGGGGCCCACAATGAGCAGTTCTTC. The encoded protein is CASSWLGAGAHNEQFF. The chain recombines TRBV7-9 with TRBJ2-1; TRBD2 agrees at 8 bases. Trimming took 4 bases from V and 5 from J; bases not matched to a gene: 10. The CDR3 runs to 16 residues. The V gene's germline CDR1 is SEHNR and CDR2 FQNEAQ (reference sequence).